This entry lists 20 T cell receptor beta chains sequenced from one sample in a study of control samples from healthy donors and cancer patients. The assay was immunoSEQ multiplex PCR, and TCRdb's table has in-frame clones only and misses some. The sample includes fewer than 95,000 clones, approximately 80% of them seen just once. Sequenced material: blood. The receptors were sampled from a man between 25 and 39 years old in good health.

The chain carries TRBV6-5 and TRBJ1-1, with D perhaps matching TRBD1 (5 bases). The V end was cut by 2 bases, the J end by 4 bases, with 11 bases between. This CDR3 contains 14 residues. The V gene's germline CDR1 is MNHEY and CDR2 SVGAGI. The CDR3 reads CASSYKPRGTEAFF. The CDR3 region has the DNA TGTGCCAGCAGTTACAAACCGAGGGGCACTGAAGCTTTCTTT.

This clone was counted once. V usage is TRBV27 and J usage is TRBJ2-7, with 7 bases identical to TRBD2. CDR3 length: 15 residues. Germline values: CDR1 MNHEY, CDR2 SMNVEV (reference sequence). After removal of 4 bases from V and 4 bases from J, the junction contained 10 bases not matched to a gene. The CDR3 nucleotides are TGTGCCAGCAGTTCCCTCAGCTCCGGGAGGTACGAGCAGTACTTC. Amino acid sequence: CASSSLSSGRYEQYF.

The rearrangement uses TRBV19 and TRBJ2-3; 7 nucleotides line up with TRBD1. J was trimmed by 6 bases and V by 5 bases; bases with no gene match: 5. Germline V gives CDR1 LNHDA, CDR2 SQIVND (reference sequence). This CDR3 is built from 13 residues. The chain's CDR3 is CASSPDRADTQYF. The DNA for the CDR3 is TGTGCCAGTAGTCCAGACAGGGCCGATACGCAGTATTTT.

This chain joins TRBV6-5 and TRBJ2-2, with D maybe TRBD1 (5 bases). Germline assignment: CDR1 MNHEY and CDR2 SVGAGI. CDR3 length: 14 amino acids. The V end was cut by 10 bases, the J end by 2 bases, with 14 bases between. The CDR3 nucleotides read TGTGCCACCCACCCCGGACAAAACACCGGGGAGCTGTTTTTT. Translated: CATHPGQNTGELFF.

The V gene is TRBV27, the J gene TRBJ1-1; D remains ambiguous. V was clipped by 6 bases and J by 0 bases, with 14 bases between them. The CDR3 contains 15 residues. From germline, CDR1 is MNHEY and CDR2 SMNVEV (reference sequence). CDR3 sequence (DNA): TGTGCCAGCAGGAAGACACCTGCCATGAACACTGAAGCTTTCTTT. Its protein is CASRKTPAMNTEAFF.

In its sample, this clone was seen a few times. This chain uses TRBV5-1 with TRBJ1-5; TRBD1 might be the D (6 bases). The CDR3 loop spans 17 amino acids. V lost 5 bases and J lost 1, with 19 bases in between. In germline, CDR1 is SGHRS, CDR2 YFSETQ. CDR3 sequence: CASRRYGKQGSNQPQHF. The CDR3 nucleotides read TGCGCCAGCAGGAGGTACGGGAAGCAGGGGAGCAATCAGCCCCAGCATTTT.

The rearrangement links TRBV5-1 to TRBJ2-1, with D unclear. This CDR3 region has 13 residues. In germline, CDR1 is SGHRS, CDR2 YFSETQ. With 2 bases removed from V and 5 bases from J, the gap between germline ends came to 8 bases. CDR3 sequence: CASSFRRNNEQFF. CDR3 DNA sequence: TGCGCCAGCAGCTTTCGAAGAAACAATGAGCAGTTCTTC.

This rearrangement joins TRBV2 to TRBJ1-5, with TRBD1 matching over 8 bases. Germline loops: CDR1 SNHLY, CDR2 FYNNEI. V gave up 2 bases and J gave up 6 bases; unmatched junction bases: 6. The CDR3 totals 15 residues. CDR3 sequence: CASSERQGASQPQHF. The CDR3 DNA follows: TGTGCCAGCAGTGAAAGGCAGGGGGCGAGTCAGCCCCAGCATTTT.

This clone was observed once. V usage is TRBV5-1 and J usage is TRBJ1-2; D is unclear. V was clipped by 4 bases and J by 4 bases, with 17 bases between them. The CDR3 consists of 15 residues. Germline CDR1 is SGHRS and CDR2 is YFSETQ. The CDR3 coding sequence is TGCGCCAGCAGCGTTACAGCCCCGGGAGGCTATGGCTACACCTTC. Amino acid sequence: CASSVTAPGGYGYTF.

Written as DNA, the CDR3 is TGTGCCAGCAGCCAAGAACAAGCTTATGGCTACACCTTC. This gives the protein CASSQEQAYGYTF. The chain is built from TRBV3-1 (or the pseudogene TRBV3-2) and TRBJ1-2, with D uncertain. Germline values: CDR1 LGHDT, CDR2 YNNKEL (reference sequence). This CDR3 is built from 13 residues. V lost 0 bases and J 5 bases, leaving 7 bases between the germline ends.

The rearrangement uses TRBV6-5 and TRBJ1-5; a possible D gene is TRBD1 (6 bases). The CDR3 has 13 amino acids. The V and J ends lost 7 bases and 6 bases respectively, with 13 bases between them. The germline V gene has CDR1 MNHEY and CDR2 SVGAGI. The CDR3 region is CASNVGALQPQHF. The CDR3 nucleotides are TGTGCCAGCAATGTGGGGGCCCTTCAGCCCCAGCATTTT.

The rearrangement joins TRBV7-9 to TRBJ2-2; 8 bases map to TRBD1. The CDR3 sequence is 16 residues long. Trimming cost V 5 bases and J 3 bases; bases outside gene matches: 8. Germline CDR1 SEHNR, CDR2 FQNEAQ (reference sequence). The CDR3 loop is CASSPRQGRDTGELFF. The CDR3 region has the DNA TGTGCCAGCAGCCCCAGACAGGGGCGAGACACCGGGGAGCTGTTTTTT. The entire variable domain, with the rest obtained from reference TRBV7-9 and TRBJ2-2, is as follows: DTGVSQNPRHKITKRGQNVTFRCDPISEHNRLYWYRQTLGQGPEFLTYFQNEAQLEKSRLLSDRFSAERPKGSFSTLEIQRTEQGDSAMYLCASSPRQGRDTGELFFGEGSRLTVL.

V usage is TRBV19 and J usage is TRBJ2-7; unclear D gene. Germline assignment: CDR1 LNHDA and CDR2 SQIVND (reference sequence). Trimming removed 3 bases from V and 3 bases from J, with 24 bases in between. The CDR3 has 18 residues. The CDR3 nucleotides are TGTGCCAGTAGTATCTGGTATTCCCCCGTGGGCGGTAACTACGAGCAGTACTTC. Amino acid sequence: CASSIWYSPVGGNYEQYF.

This clone has a single count. The sample has other DNA sequences that encode this CDR3 too. This chain links TRBV7-9 with TRBJ2-3; D unclear. Per germline, CDR1 SEHNR and CDR2 FQNEAQ (reference sequence). There are 12 residues in the CDR3. V lost 4 bases, J lost 4 bases, and 6 bases lay in between. The CDR3 DNA reads TGTGCCAGCAGCTCCACTTCAGATACGCAGTATTTT. Translation gives CASSSTSDTQYF.

The rearrangement joins TRBV19 to TRBJ1-6, with 9 nucleotides matching TRBD1. Germline CDR1 reads LNHDA; CDR2 reads SQIVND (reference sequence). V lost 4 bases, J lost 9 bases, and 4 bases stayed unmatched. The CDR3 has 14 amino acids. The CDR3 DNA follows: TGTGCCAGTAGTAGACAGGGGGAGAGTTCACCCCTCCACTTT. Its translation is CASSRQGESSPLHF. The full variable domain, rest sourced from reference TRBV19 and TRBJ1-6, is DGGITQSPKYLFRKEGQNVTLSCEQNLNHDAMYWYRQDPGQGLRLIYYSQIVNDFQKGDIAEGYSVSREKKESFPLTVTSAQKNPTAFYLCASSRQGESSPLHFGNGTRLTVT.

The chain couples TRBV5-1 to TRBJ2-1; 7 bases match TRBD1. Germline values: CDR1 SGHRS, CDR2 YFSETQ. With 0 bases clipped from V and 6 bases from J, the junction kept 3 bases outside the gene matches. The CDR3 contains 14 residues. The CDR3 reads CASSLGDRANEQFF. As DNA, the CDR3 is TGCGCCAGCAGCTTGGGAGACAGGGCCAATGAGCAGTTCTTC.

This clone was detected a few times. This chain joins TRBV6-1 and TRBJ1-1; no firm D call. CDR3 length: 11 amino acids. The germline CDR1 and CDR2 sequences are MNHNS and SASEGT. V was shortened by 3 bases and J by 8 bases, with 7 bases between the two germline ends. DNA for the CDR3: TGTGCCAGCAGTGAGAAGTGGGAAGCTTTCTTT. The encoded protein is CASSEKWEAFF.

The chain joins TRBV7-9 to TRBJ1-1, with a weak D call TRBD1 (5 bases). Germline V gene lookup returns CDR1 SEHNR and CDR2 FQNEAQ (reference sequence). This CDR3 has 16 amino acids. V gave up 5 bases and J gave up 3 bases, with 19 bases separating them. The CDR3 spells CASSPPWGWGDTEAFF. CDR3 coding DNA: TGTGCCAGCAGCCCCCCTTGGGGGTGGGGGGACACTGAAGCTTTCTTT.

The chain has TRBV30 and TRBJ2-7; D is perhaps TRBD2 (5 bases). The germline V gene encodes CDR1 GTSNPN and CDR2 SVGIG (reference sequence). V lost 2 bases, J lost 2 bases, and 13 bases lay in between. The CDR3 contains 14 residues. The CDR3 DNA reads as TGTGCCTGGAGTCCGGGGTCTATTACCTACGAGCAGTACTTC. Translating it yields CAWSPGSITYEQYF.

This sequence joins TRBV5-1 and TRBJ2-3; D remains ambiguous. The CDR3 covers 15 residues. In germline, CDR1 is SGHRS, CDR2 YFSETQ. The V end lost 0 bases, the J end lost 2 bases, and 10 bases lay between the germline ends. The CDR3 region is CASSLGQLNTDTQYF. The DNA for the CDR3 is TGCGCCAGCAGCTTGGGGCAGTTAAACACAGATACGCAGTATTTT.